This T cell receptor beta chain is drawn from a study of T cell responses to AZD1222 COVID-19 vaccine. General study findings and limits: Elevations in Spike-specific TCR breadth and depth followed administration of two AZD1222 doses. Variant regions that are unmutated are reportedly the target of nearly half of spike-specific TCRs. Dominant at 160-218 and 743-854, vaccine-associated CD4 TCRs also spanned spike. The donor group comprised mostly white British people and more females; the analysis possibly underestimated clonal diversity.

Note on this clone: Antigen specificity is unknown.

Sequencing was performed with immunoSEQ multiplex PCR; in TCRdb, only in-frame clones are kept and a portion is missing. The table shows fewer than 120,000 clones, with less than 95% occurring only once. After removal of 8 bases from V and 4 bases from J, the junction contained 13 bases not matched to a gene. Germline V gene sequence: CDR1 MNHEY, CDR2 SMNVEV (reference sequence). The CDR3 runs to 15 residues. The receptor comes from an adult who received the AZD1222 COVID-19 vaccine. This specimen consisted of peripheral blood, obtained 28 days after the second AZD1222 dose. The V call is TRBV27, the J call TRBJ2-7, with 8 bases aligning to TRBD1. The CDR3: CASGTGTGTPYEQYF. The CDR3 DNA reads TGTGCCAGCGGTACCGGGACAGGAACCCCATACGAGCAGTACTTC.